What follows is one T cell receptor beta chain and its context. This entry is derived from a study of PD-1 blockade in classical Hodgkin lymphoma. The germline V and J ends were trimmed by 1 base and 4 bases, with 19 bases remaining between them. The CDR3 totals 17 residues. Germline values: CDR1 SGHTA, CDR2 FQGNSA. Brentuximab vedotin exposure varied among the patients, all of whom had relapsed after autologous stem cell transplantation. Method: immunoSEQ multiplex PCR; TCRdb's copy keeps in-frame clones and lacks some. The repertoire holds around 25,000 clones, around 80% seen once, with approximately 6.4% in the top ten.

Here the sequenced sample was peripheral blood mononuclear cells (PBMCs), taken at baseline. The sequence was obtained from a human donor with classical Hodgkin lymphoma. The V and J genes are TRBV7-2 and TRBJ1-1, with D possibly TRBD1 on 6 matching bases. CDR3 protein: CASSLGGAGGAGTEAFF. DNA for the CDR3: TGTGCCAGCAGCTTAGGGGGCGCGGGGGGCGCGGGCACTGAAGCTTTCTTT.